This record concerns one T cell receptor beta chain sequence. Its cognate antigen has yet to be identified. Per-nucleotide qualities are absent, and no much larger clonotype sits a single base away. The data derive from a study of PD-1 blockade in classical Hodgkin lymphoma (dated by TCRdb to about 2020). Regarding the research as a whole: Nivolumab dosing was 3 mg/kg intravenously every 2 weeks, continuing until either disease progression or unacceptable toxicity. To define a peripheral blood immune signature of response to PD-1 blockade in classical Hodgkin lymphoma, the study combined TCR beta sequencing with CyTOF.

The time point label for this specimen denotes: cycle 1 day 1 (C1D1), immediately before nivolumab initiation. Relapse after autologous stem cell transplantation had occurred in all trial patients, and cohorts A, B and C were distinguished by prior brentuximab vedotin exposure. The trial cohort was composed of roughly 60 patients with relapsed/refractory classical Hodgkin lymphoma, for whom complete response, partial response or progressive disease was recorded as best overall response. Trial patients were treated with single-agent nivolumab in the multi-cohort phase II CheckMate 205 trial. Best overall response was determined by an independent review committee according to the 2007 International Working Group response criteria. PBMCs from the trial were collected at three points: immediately before nivolumab initiation (C1D1), and during therapy at cycle 2 day 1 and cycle 4 day 1. After peripheral blood was drawn into 8 mL Vacutainer Cell Preparation Tubes, PBMCs were isolated by centrifugation and then cryopreserved.

The Qiagen DNeasy kit was used to extract genomic DNA from unsorted PBMCs and from the negatively selected CD4+ and CD8+ fractions. Using primers that anneal to V and J segments, immunoSEQ multiplex PCR amplified the TCR beta CDR3 regions. Amplification bias was minimized using a synthetic immune receptor repertoire, and residual bias was removed computationally after sequencing. Turning to the authors' computational methods: Repertoire diversity was quantified as the Shannon entropy index using custom Python scripts. Unsorted, CD4+ and CD8+ repertoires were analyzed separately, except in combined analyses where CD4+ and CD8+ sequences were merged in silico. Clonal expansion was defined as a frequency increase of at least 2-fold after treatment compared with C1D1, and clones undetected at baseline were assigned a pseudocount of 0.5. Singleton clones were defined as clones with 0 or 1 copy at C1D1, and non-singleton clones were defined as clones with 2 or more copies. Clones expanded in unsorted samples were assigned a CD4+, CD8+ or unknown annotation through matching of protein sequences in sorted samples from the same patient. Wilcoxon tests on paired samples were used to test diversity changes from C1D1 to C4D1. Not all clones reach the TCRdb copy of this immuneACCESS table, which keeps in-frame sequences only. Checked studies attribute under half of the gap to unresolved V genes and leave the rest unexplained. That table furnishes V, J and clone size, whereas the DNA furnished D and trimming. In all, the sample holds about 40,000 clones, and 78% of those were seen once. Clones ranked in the top ten supply 13% of the sample.

From the cysteine through the phenylalanine, the CDR3 covers 16 amino acids. Only the CDR3 portion is preserved as DNA: 48 bases, with reading frame beginning at the first base. Relative to germline, V is 5 bases shorter and J is 4 bases shorter, with 18 bases between their ends. For CDR1 and CDR2, the germline V gene lists SGHTA and FQGTGA. Study-wide findings and limitations: Baseline TCR diversity was reported as lower in newly diagnosed patients than in healthy donors, and lower still in relapsed/refractory patients. A significant rise by C4D1 was seen in CD4+ but not CD8+ TCR diversity (p=0.0027 vs p=0.16), with the rise being most apparent in complete responders (p=0.02). Baseline diversity similar to that of newly diagnosed patients was observed in trial patients achieving complete response, whereas significantly lower diversity was observed in partial responders and progressors. Patients starting nivolumab less than 1 year after ASCT had lower diversity and were excluded from later analyses to avoid confounding by immune reconstitution. The study was restricted to a single clinical trial cohort, and the causes of repertoire differences, possibly disease activity or prior therapy, were left undefined.

The TCR was taken from a human donor with classical Hodgkin lymphoma. The material sequenced was peripheral blood mononuclear cells (PBMCs), taken at baseline. The sequence is built from TRBV7-3 and TRBJ1-5; no confident D gene assignment can be made. The CDR3: CASSPRSRLRNQPQHF. The sequence in DNA is TGTGCCAGCAGCCCACGATCAAGACTCCGAAATCAGCCCCAGCATTTT.